This T cell receptor (beta chain) comes out of a study of T-cell reconstitution after alpha-beta-depleted transplantation in children. During its preparation, the TCRbeta library received unique molecular identifiers. In TCRdb, the PCR reads were re-called with MiXCR into one record per CDR3 protein. The sample has about 370,000 distinct CDR3 sequences; 20% are singletons. The germline gives CDR1 SQVTM, CDR2 ANQGSEA. CDR3 length: 18 residues. The junction had 10 bases not matched to a gene; V was cut back by 2 bases and J by 0 bases. The sample in question was PBMCs from the stem cell graft donor, obtained from the stem cell graft. The clonotype originates from a human donor who donated a stem cell graft to a child with acute myeloid leukemia. The V gene is TRBV29-1, the J gene TRBJ2-1; TRBD1 aligns across 10 bases. The CDR3 protein is CSVERTGGSLSSYNEQFF. The CDR3 region has the DNA TGCAGCGTTGAACGGACAGGGGGGTCCTTGAGCTCCTACAATGAGCAGTTCTTC.